The TCR beta chain described here comes from a study of long-term antiretroviral therapy in people with HIV (dated by TCRdb to between 2021 and 2023). About the full investigation: Collection of the earliest samples took place about a decade ahead of the 2015 WHO recommendation for immediate ART, at a time when ART was typically delayed until CD4 counts fell. This retrospective serial study examined whether starting ART and sustained HIV suppression were associated with changes in the composition and diversity of the TRB repertoire in peripheral blood. A total of 192 cryopreserved PBMC samples were contributed to the cohort by 30 adults with confirmed HIV infection, with samples collected serially over a mean of approximately six years (range 1-12). Among the 30 to 35 participants with HIV, approximately 10 were female. No cross-contamination during QIAcube processing turned up in test extractions that ran a monoclonal T-cell line alongside some 34 polyclonal samples. Study-wide conclusions, independent of this receptor: At every time point, the repertoire was dominated by expanded TRB clones first identified before ART initiation, although this dominance fluctuated and, in many PLHIV, declined after ART. Since PBMC availability was limited, sequencing covered only the TCR beta chain, with no alpha chain pairing. Unsorted PBMC were profiled instead of sorted CD4+ and CD8+ T cells because pre-ART samples had limited cell numbers. Starting ART was linked to a significant rise in TRB diversity, yet even after long-term ART the diversity remained significantly lower than in transplant donor controls. No data were available on ART adherence, viral resistance or therapy changes, limiting inferences about post-ART repertoire changes. HIV repertoires had narrower CDR3 length ranges than controls, and the network structure suggested an antigen-experienced repertoire that shifted only slightly toward naive after ART. The samples span the years 2004 to 2017, and the ART regimens used may be less effective than current regimens.

Sequences LNHDA (CDR1) and SQIVND (CDR2) are obtained from the germline V gene (reference sequence). Unmatched junction bases come to 6, with V trimmed by 0 bases and J by 8 bases. The CDR3 spans 15 residues, from the cysteine through the phenylalanine. This entry keeps only the CDR3 DNA: 45 bases, framed from base 1. To be included, a participant needed at least one PBMC sample from before ART initiation plus at least two post-ART samples. Every participant with HIV received treatment in the United States of America. Cryopreserved samples of about 0.95-11 million PBMC were thawed and washed before DNA extraction. At the time of the earliest PBMC sample, participants with HIV were aged between roughly 20 and 55 years. PBMC samples were contributed by each participant from 1-4 timepoints before ART initiation and 2-8 timepoints after ART initiation, with a median of 7 samples. Serial HIV viral load, CD4+ T-cell count, ART history and demographic data were obtained for every participant. A Qiagen kit on a QIAcube was used to extract genomic DNA from unsorted PBMC, with samples processed in batches of 12.

Sequencing of the TRB variable region was done with the immunoSEQ hsTCRB v3.0 assay at survey level resolution. The target sequencing depth for TRB was about 40,000-50,000 T-cell genomes per sample. Pooled TRB libraries were sequenced on an Illumina MiSeq with a v3 150-cycle kit. The study's processing was this. Repertoire analysis was performed in R inside a reproducible Nextflow workflow that covered QC, data transformation and analysis. LymphoSeq2, an R package for AIRR-Seq data exploration, was used to implement custom analyses. A handful of samples yielding fewer than 5000 total TRB sequences were excluded, leaving over 150 analyzed HIV repertoires. Among the 190 or so HIV repertoires that were kept, 59 were collected before ART initiation and 120 to 140 were collected after ART initiation. Repertoires were downsampled to 5000 TRB nucleotide sequences, and summary statistics were averaged over 100 downsampling iterations. The analysis kept only TRB sequences whose CDR3 regions were at least seven amino acids long. A Shannon entropy-derived clonality score and the Gini coefficient were used to measure diversity. Repertoire networks linked the top 5000 CDR3 amino acid sequences whenever two sequences differed by an edit distance of one. For TRB CDR3 amino acid sequences, antigen specificity groups and MHC restriction were predicted with GLIPH2. To flag known associations with CMV, EBV, HIV or tissue antigens, CDR3 amino acid sequences were compared against VDJdb and McPAS-TCR. Pre-ART, post-ART and control groups were compared with Wilcoxon signed-rank tests and Holm-Bonferroni correction. Not all clones reach the TCRdb copy of this immuneACCESS table, which keeps in-frame sequences only. Checked studies attribute under half of the gap to unresolved V genes and leave the rest unexplained. From that table come the V and J calls and clone size; the DNA was used to work out D and trimming. This sample holds around 32,000 clones; around 97% were observed only once. Together, the top ten hold around 2% of the sample.

This clone turned up a few times. Its antigen remains undetermined. No qualities accompany the bases; no much larger clone lies one base away. The same CDR3 is also encoded by other DNA sequences in this sample. This receptor chain uses TRBV19 and TRBJ1-2; 10 bases in the middle match TRBD1. Sequenced here: unsorted PBMCs, sampled 7.6 years after starting antiretroviral therapy. This clonotype was obtained from a man aged 25 to 40 with HIV. The CDR3 loop reads CASSIDSGQGGGYTF. The base sequence is TGTGCCAGTAGTATAGATTCTGGACAGGGGGGAGGCTACACCTTC.